This TCR beta chain was profiled in a study of T cell clones after liver transplantation. Study context: Three of the eight recipients were HCV-positive; the rest had non-autoimmune, non-viral transplant indications. Draws occurred before transplant, before withdrawal, and after complete or failed withdrawal. Study-level findings and limits: Circulating graft-donor-reactive CD4 TCRbeta sequences fell significantly post-transplant in most of the 8 subjects.

The table came from immunoSEQ multiplex PCR; TCRdb's copy has only in-frame clones and leaves some out. Of under 90,000 clones in the sample, 80% were seen once. The CDR3 extends over 14 amino acids. Germline V gene sequence: CDR1 SGHTA, CDR2 FQGNSA. V lost 5 bases and J 2 bases, leaving 10 bases between the germline ends. This clone came up a few times. Its antigen is as yet unknown. The sequencing used CD4+ T cells from blood, collected before liver transplant. The clonotype comes from a human donor who received a liver transplant. This chain joins TRBV7-2 and TRBJ1-5; D is uncertain. The CDR3 DNA reads TGTGCCAGCAGCGCCCACCGTGGCAATCAGCCCCAGCATTTT. It translates to CASSAHRGNQPQHF.